This paragraph covers one T cell receptor beta chain sequence. These data come from a study of somatic mutations in cytotoxic T cells in rheumatoid arthritis. At the level of the study: After diagnosis, patient blood (about 30 ml EDTA) was drawn right away, before any treatment was given.

This CDR3 is built from 15 residues. Germline V gene data show CDR1 as SEHNR and CDR2 as FQNEAQ (reference sequence). Trimming took off 5 bases at V and 7 bases at J, with 18 bases between the two ends. Assay: immunoSEQ multiplex PCR; the TCRdb copy retains only in-frame clones and omits some. The sample carries roughly 15,000 clones, approximately 80% recorded once. V is TRBV7-9 and J is TRBJ2-1; a possible D gene is TRBD2 (5 bases). The sequence was collected from an adult with rheumatoid arthritis. Sequencing was performed on CD8+ T cells sorted from blood. The CDR3 DNA follows: TGTGCCAGCAGCCCGTGGGAGTCTGACGGAAATGAGCAGTTCTTC. Translating gives CASSPWESDGNEQFF.